A single sample gave rise to the 12 T cell receptor beta chains below, sequenced in a study of T cell clonality in common variable immunodeficiency. TCRdb keeps only in-frame clones here, not all; method: immunoSEQ multiplex PCR. The data show 80,000 or so clones, with none appearing a single time. Specimen: peripheral blood mononuclear cells. The receptors derive from a person aged 18 to 75 in good health.

The sample holds many counts of this clone. The read halts 3 residues ahead of the CDR3 end, with the missing end drawn from the germline J gene. The rearrangement uses TRBV19 and TRBJ2-3; TRBD2 matches 11 bases. Germline V gene data show CDR1 as LNHDA and CDR2 as SQIVND (reference sequence). Losses at the gene ends were 6 bases for V and 3 bases for J; bases not matched to a gene: 8. This CDR3 has 16 residues. Incomplete CDR3 DNA: TGTGCCAGTAGGTTGACTAGCGGGATAAGTACAGATACG. Amino acids: CASRLTSGISTDT. The full CDR3 protein is CASRLTSGISTDTQYF. The full variable domain, in which reference TRBV19 and TRBJ2-3 provide the parts outside the CDR3, is DGGITQSPKYLFRKEGQNVTLSCEQNLNHDAMYWYRQDPGQGLRLIYYSQIVNDFQKGDIAEGYSVSREKKESFPLTVTSAQKNPTAFYLCASRLTSGISTDTQYFGPGTRLTVL.

A word on this clone: Germline and junction disagree at one end, which may indicate a read error. The CDR3 is cut off 3 residues early in the read; its end comes from the germline J gene. The chain couples TRBV7-7 to TRBJ2-5; 11 nucleotides match TRBD2. This CDR3 spans 15 amino acids. Germline CDR1 reads SSHAT; CDR2 reads FNYEAQ (reference sequence). This chain's CDR3 is CASSTGTSGQETQYF. CDR3 DNA, as far as it was read: TGTGCTAGCAGCACCGGGACTAGCGGCCAAGAGACC.

This clone was observed many times. The read falls 3 residues short of the CDR3 end, and the missing part is taken from the germline J gene. The chain joins TRBV20-1 to TRBJ1-5; D remains ambiguous. This CDR3 region has 12 residues. Germline CDR1 reads DFQATT; CDR2 reads SNEGSKA (reference sequence). Trimming removed 6 bases at V and 2 bases at J, with 8 bases between. The covered CDR3 bases are TGCAGTGCCGGAAGGGGCAATCAGCCC. This translates into CSAGRGNQP. In full, the CDR3 reads CSAGRGNQPQHF.

This clone has at least ten counts. The CDR3 DNA, read in part, is TGTGCCAGCAGCTCCGCCTACGAG. It encodes CASSSAYE. Given in full, the CDR3 is CASSSAYEQYF. The chain links TRBV5-5 to TRBJ2-7, with D unclear. Read coverage stops 3 residues before the CDR3 terminus; the germline J gene supplies the remainder. Germline V CDR1 and CDR2: SGHKS, YYEKEE (reference sequence). Trimming removed 3 bases from V and 2 bases from J, with 3 bases in between. CDR3 length: 11 amino acids.

This clone was detected many times. From the germline J gene comes the end of the CDR3, since the read stops 3 residues before it. The chain employs TRBV12-3 or TRBV12-4 and TRBJ2-6, with D unclear. Trimming took off 6 bases at V and 0 bases at J, with 6 bases between the two ends. The CDR3 runs 14 residues. The CDR3 loop is CASRRASGANVLTF. CDR3 DNA (partial): TGTGCCAGCAGGCGAGCCTCTGGGGCCAACGTC.

This clone was detected many times. The read ends 3 residues early relative to the CDR3; the germline J gene fills the gap. The V gene is TRBV5-1, the J gene TRBJ2-7; no clear D. CDR3 length: 14 residues. CDR1 is SGHRS, CDR2 YFSETQ, per germline. V shed 0 bases and J shed 5 bases, with 12 bases lying between them. The sequenced CDR3 bases are TGCGCCAGCAGCTTGGGAGGCAAGGTCCACGAG. Translated, it gives CASSLGGKVHE. The whole CDR3 is CASSLGGKVHEQYF.

In its sample, this clone was seen many times. From the germline J gene comes the end of the CDR3, since the read stops 3 residues before it. The V gene is TRBV9, the J gene TRBJ2-4; possible D gene TRBD2, 5 bases. CDR3 length: 16 amino acids. Germline loops: CDR1 SGDLS, CDR2 YYNGEE. Trimming took 4 bases from V and 7 from J, leaving 21 bases between them. The CDR3 loop is CASSPGLLVRRNIQYF. The covered CDR3 bases are TGTGCCAGCAGCCCCGGATTATTGGTCAGGAGGAACATT.

Details on this clone: The CDR3 end falls 3 residues outside the read, so it is completed with the germline J gene. The chain carries TRBV6-4 and TRBJ2-2; 8 bases line up with TRBD2. The V and J ends lost 6 bases and 4 bases, in that order; junction bases with no gene match: 7. The CDR3 covers 15 residues. The germline V gene encodes CDR1 MRHNA and CDR2 SNTAGT. CDR3 loop: CASRSLAGSTGELFF. The CDR3 bases that were read are TGTGCCAGCAGGAGTTTAGCGGGAAGCACCGGGGAG.

A word on this clone: The DNA ends 3 residues before the CDR3 does, and the rest of the CDR3 is filled in from the germline J gene. This sequence joins TRBV11-1 and TRBJ2-7; tentatively, D is TRBD1 (6 bases). The length of the CDR3 is 15 residues. Germline V CDR1 and CDR2: SGHAT, FQDESV (reference sequence). V was clipped by 1 base and J by 0 bases, with 10 bases between them. Here the CDR3 reads CASSLGGHLSYEQYF. CDR3 bases read: TGTGCCAGCAGCTTAGGGGGACACCTCTCCTACGAG. Filled out from reference TRBV11-1 and TRBJ2-7, the complete variable domain reads EAEVAQSPRYKITEKSQAVAFWCDPISGHATLYWYRQILGQGPELLVQFQDESVVDDSQLPKDRFSAERLKGVDSTLKIQPAELGDSAMYLCASSLGGHLSYEQYFGPGTRLTVT.

Many counts were recorded for this clone. The sequenced CDR3 bases are TGCAGTGCACTGGACTTTTCTAGCACAGATACG. It translates to CSALDFSSTDT. From start to end, the CDR3 is CSALDFSSTDTQYF. The chain combines TRBV20-1 with TRBJ2-3; D possibly corresponds to TRBD2 (5 bases). The CDR3 extends 3 residues past the end of the read, so its final part is completed from the germline J gene. The CDR3 has 14 amino acids. Between the trimmed V and J ends, which lost 6 bases and 0 bases, there was a span of 13 bases. From germline, CDR1 is DFQATT and CDR2 SNEGSKA (reference sequence).

This clone was recorded many times. Sequencing ends 3 residues short of the CDR3 end; the germline J gene provides the rest. This chain uses TRBV2 with TRBJ2-5; D is possibly TRBD2 (6 bases). The CDR3 is 12 amino acids. Germline V gene sequence: CDR1 SNHLY, CDR2 FYNNEI. Trimming removed 8 bases from V and 5 bases from J, with 12 bases in between. The CDR3 DNA, read in part, is TGTGCCAGCGCGAAGGAGGGGGAGACC. It codes for CASAKEGET. The CDR3 reads in full as CASAKEGETQYF.

Only a few counts were recorded for this clone. This may be a read error: a much more frequent sequence differs by one nucleotide. The read terminates 3 residues ahead of where the CDR3 ends, so the germline J gene completes it. The chain uses TRBV19 and TRBJ1-3; 7 nucleotides agree with TRBD1. The CDR3 is made up of 16 amino acids. In germline, CDR1 is LNHDA, CDR2 SQIVND (reference sequence). CDR3 residues: CASFENYGQAGNAIYF. The sequenced part of the CDR3 DNA is TGTGCCAGTTTCGAAAACTACGGACAGGCTGGAAACGCC.